These T cell receptor beta chains were read from a single sample in a study of tumor-infiltrating lymphocytes in primary liver carcinoma. TCRdb passed the multiplex PCR reads through MiXCR, listing each CDR3 protein once. The table has about 330,000 distinct CDR3 sequences, less than 75% seen once; the top ten hold about 6.3%. Sequenced sample: peripheral blood. These receptors originate from a man aged 35-49 years with primary liver carcinoma and hepatitis B virus infection. CDR3s include the opening cysteine and the closing phenylalanine or tryptophan. D genes are given only for firm matches. Clone size appears in some rows only: once, few, many, or a class for an expanded clone.

V	J	size	D	DNA	CDR3
TRBV19	TRBJ1-3	-	-	TGTGCCAGTAGTTCCACAGTTGAAGGAAACACCATATATTTT	CASSSTVEGNTIYF
TRBV5-6	TRBJ2-1	-	-	TGTGCCAGCAGCGAATGGACATGGTTTGGGGGTGAGCAGTTCTTC	CASSEWTWFGGEQFF
TRBV4-2	TRBJ1-5	-	-	TGTGCCAGCAGCCCAAGTTCATACAGGGTAGATCAGCCCCAGCATTTT	CASSPSSYRVDQPQHF
TRBV7-8	TRBJ2-1	few	-	TGTGCCAGCAGTCATAGCGGAGTCTACAATGAGCAGTTCTTC	CASSHSGVYNEQFF
TRBV24-1	TRBJ2-7	few	TRBD1	TGTGCCACCAGTGAATCCGGGACAGGGCCCTTCAAGAAGTACTTC	CATSESGTGPFKKYF
TRBV6-6	TRBJ2-1	-	TRBD2	TGTGCCAGCAGTGGGGGACTAGCGGATAACAATGAGCAGTTCTTC	CASSGGLADNNEQFF
TRBV19	TRBJ2-7	once	TRBD2	TGTGCCAGTAGACTTAGGGCGGGAGGTAGCCACGAGCAGTACTTC	CASRLRAGGSHEQYF
TRBV11-2	TRBJ2-1	-	TRBD2	TGTGCCAGCAGCTACCAAGGGCGGGTAGCGGGAAAGTTATACAATGAGCAGTTCTTC	CASSYQGRVAGKLYNEQFF
TRBV12-3/TRBV12-4	TRBJ2-5	-	-	TGTGCCAACAGTATCCCAATGTACCAAGAGACTCAGTACTTC	CANSIPMYQETQYF
TRBV12-3/TRBV12-4	TRBJ2-7	-	TRBD1	TGTGCCAGCAGTTCGGACAGGGACGAGCAGTACTTC	CASSSDRDEQYF
TRBV11-2	TRBJ2-5	few	-	TGTGTCAGCAGCTTAGTGTGGCAGCCACAAGAGACCCAGTACTTC	CVSSLVWQPQETQYF
TRBV6-5	TRBJ2-7	few	TRBD2	TGTGCCAGCAGTTACTCGCCGGGGGGAGGGGCCCCTAGCGAGCAGTACTTC	CASSYSPGGGAPSEQYF
TRBV6-5	TRBJ2-7	-	-	TGTACCAGCAGTTCTCCGAGGGAGCAGTACTTC	CTSSSPREQYF
TRBV11-2	TRBJ1-6	-	TRBD1	TGTGCCAGCATCCCGGGACAGAGTCCAGGCTCCTATAATTCACCCCTCCGCTTT	CASIPGQSPGSYNSPLRF
TRBV6-2/TRBV6-3	TRBJ2-5	-	-	TGTGCCAGCAGTTACAGTCGGGGGTTAGATACCCAGTACTTC	CASSYSRGLDTQYF
TRBV4-3	TRBJ2-7	many	-	TGCGCCAGCAGCCAAGCGGGTGGATCCTACGAGCAGTACTTC	CASSQAGGSYEQYF
TRBV5-4	TRBJ2-3	-	TRBD1	TGTGCCAGTAGCTCAGCGACAGGGGTCACAGATGCGCAGTATTTT	CASSSATGVTDAQYF
TRBV11-2	TRBJ2-2	-	-	TGTGCCGGCAGCTTGACCTACCCAGGGGAGCTGTTTTTT	CAGSLTYPGELFF
TRBV11-2	TRBJ2-1	-	TRBD2	TGTGCCAGTAGCCTGGGGCTAGCGGGAGGGCCGGTCGCCTACAATGAGCGGTTCTTC	CASSLGLAGGPVAYNERFF
TRBV10-3	TRBJ2-1	many	-	TGTGCCATCAGTGAATTTGGTGACGACAATGAGCAGTTCTTC	CAISEFGDDNEQFF
TRBV6-6	TRBJ2-3	-	TRBD1	TGTGCCAGCAGTTACGGGACAGACTCGTCTAGCACAGATACGCAGTATTTT	CASSYGTDSSSTDTQYF
TRBV7-3	TRBJ2-2	few	-	TGTGCCAGCAGCACCGGCGACGGGGACACCGGGGAGCTGTTTTTT	CASSTGDGDTGELFF
TRBV11-2	TRBJ2-7	-	-	TGTGCCAGCAGCACACCACTAGCCGACCCCTGCGAGCAGTACTTC	CASSTPLADPCEQYF
TRBV18	TRBJ1-4	once	TRBD1	TGTGCCAGCTCCCCCGACAGGGGTAATGAAAAACTGTTTTTT	CASSPDRGNEKLFF
TRBV30	TRBJ1-2	-	-	TGTGTCTGTAGGGGTCCTCCCAGAGGTGGCTACACCTTC	CVCRGPPRGGYTF
TRBV5-4	TRBJ2-3	-	-	TGTGTCAGCAGCTTGGGGGTAGATACGCAGTATTTT	CVSSLGVDTQYF
TRBV29-1	TRBJ2-1	many	TRBD2	TGCAGCGTTGTGGGACTAGCGACCAACAATGAGCAGTTCTTC	CSVVGLATNNEQFF
TRBV6-5	TRBJ1-2	many	-	TGTGCCAGTACCGAGGTCCGAGGGAGGTCCTATGGCTACACCTTC	CASTEVRGRSYGYTF
TRBV6-2/TRBV6-3	TRBJ2-7	-	TRBD1	TGTGCCAACAGGAGACAGGGCATGTCTTCCTACGAGCAGTACTTC	CANRRQGMSSYEQYF
TRBV11-2	TRBJ2-1	-	TRBD2	TGTGTCAACACCTATTTAGCGGGAGGGTCCTACAATGAGCAGTTCTTC	CVNTYLAGGSYNEQFF
TRBV6-6	TRBJ2-7	-	-	TGTGCCGGCAGTTCCGGGGGCCGATACGAGCAGTACTTC	CAGSSGGRYEQYF
TRBV6-5	TRBJ1-1	many	-	TGTGCCAGCAGTTACTCGATCCAGGGCACTGAAGCTTTCTTT	CASSYSIQGTEAFF
TRBV6-5	TRBJ2-1	many	TRBD2	TGTGCCAGCAGTTACCTAGCGGGAGTGTTGAATGAGCAGTTCTTC	CASSYLAGVLNEQFF
TRBV4-3	TRBJ2-2	-	-	TGCGCCAGCAGCCTAACCGTGGGGGGCACCGGGGAGCTGTTTTTT	CASSLTVGGTGELFF
TRBV5-1	TRBJ2-3	few	-	TGCGCCAGCAGCTTACAGGCTAGCACAGATACGCAGTATTTT	CASSLQASTDTQYF
TRBV11-2	TRBJ2-5	-	TRBD2	TGTGCTAGCAGCCAAACTCCTAGCGGGGTGAAAGAGACCCAGTACTTC	CASSQTPSGVKETQYF
TRBV6-6	TRBJ2-7	-	-	TGTGCCAGTAGTTACTCCCCGTGGAGGGGCGACGAGCAGTGCTTC	CASSYSPWRGDEQCF
TRBV29-1	TRBJ1-2	many	TRBD1	TGCAGCGTTGGTGACCCGGGACAGGCCTATGGCTACACCTTC	CSVGDPGQAYGYTF
TRBV5-1	TRBJ2-1	-	-	TGCGCCAGCACCGGCGGCCGTACTTCAAATGAGCAGTTCTTC	CASTGGRTSNEQFF
TRBV6-5	TRBJ2-7	few	-	TGTGCCAGCAGTCCCATTAGAGTGACAAGGATCCACTACGAGCAGTACTTC	CASSPIRVTRIHYEQYF
TRBV29-1	TRBJ2-4	-	TRBD2	TGCAGTGTTGCGACTAGCGGGAGTCCGAGGGGCAAAAACATTCGGTACTTC	CSVATSGSPRGKNIRYF
TRBV12-3/TRBV12-4	TRBJ1-1	-	-	TGTGCCAGCAGCTCCCTGTTCAGGTGCGGTGAAGCTTTATTT	CASSSLFRCGEALF
TRBV7-9	TRBJ1-2	-	-	TGTGCCAACAGCTCAACCAGCATTACTAACTATGGCTACACCTTC	CANSSTSITNYGYTF
TRBV11-2	TRBJ1-1	-	-	TGCGCCAGCAGCTTAACATGGGTCTGGAACACTGAAGCTTTCTTT	CASSLTWVWNTEAFF
TRBV11-1	TRBJ2-2	-	-	TGTGCCAGCAGCCCGGAGCGGAGAATTATCGGGGAGTTGTTTTTT	CASSPERRIIGELFF
TRBV29-1	TRBJ1-3	many	TRBD1	TGCAGCGCCTTGGGACAGGGCTCTGGAAACACCATATATTTT	CSALGQGSGNTIYF
TRBV10-3	TRBJ2-2	-	-	TGTGCCATCCAACGGTACACCGGGGAGCTGTTTTTT	CAIQRYTGELFF
TRBV28	TRBJ2-7	once	-	TGTGCCAGTAGTTTATTCGCTTGGTATGGGGAGCAGTACTTC	CASSLFAWYGEQYF
TRBV11-2	TRBJ2-7	-	TRBD1	TGTGCCAGCAGCTTAGCTCCCCGGGACAGTTTCGAGCAGTACTTC	CASSLAPRDSFEQYF
TRBV5-5	TRBJ2-3	-	-	TGTGCCAGCAGCTTTTCGGGGGGACCAGGGGGAACAGATAAGCAGTATTTT	CASSFSGGPGGTDKQYF
TRBV7-9	TRBJ2-7	few	TRBD1	TGTGCCAGCAGTTCACCCTTCAGGGACAGGCCATCCTACGAGCAGTACTTC	CASSSPFRDRPSYEQYF
TRBV30	TRBJ1-2	few	-	TGTGCCTGGAGTGAAGACTATGGCTACACCTTC	CAWSEDYGYTF